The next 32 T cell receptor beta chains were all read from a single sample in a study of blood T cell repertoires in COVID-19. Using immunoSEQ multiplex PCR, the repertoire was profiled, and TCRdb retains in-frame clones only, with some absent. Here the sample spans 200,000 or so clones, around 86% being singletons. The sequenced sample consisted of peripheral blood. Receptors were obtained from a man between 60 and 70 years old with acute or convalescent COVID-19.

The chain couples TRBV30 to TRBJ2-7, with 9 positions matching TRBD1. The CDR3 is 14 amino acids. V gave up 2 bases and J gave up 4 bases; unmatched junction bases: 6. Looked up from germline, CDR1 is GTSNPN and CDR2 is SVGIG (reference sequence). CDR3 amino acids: CAWSRPGQGYEQYF. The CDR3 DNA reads TGTGCCTGGAGTAGACCCGGACAGGGGTACGAGCAGTACTTC.

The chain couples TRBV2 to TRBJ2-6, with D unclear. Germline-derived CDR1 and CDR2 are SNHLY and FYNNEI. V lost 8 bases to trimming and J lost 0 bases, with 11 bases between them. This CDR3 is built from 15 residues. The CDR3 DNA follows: TGTGCCAGCCTACAGATTCACTCTGGGGCCAACGTCCTGACTTTC. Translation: CASLQIHSGANVLTF.

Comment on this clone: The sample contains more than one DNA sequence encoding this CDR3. CDR3 residues: CASRPGGSGELFF. CDR3 coding DNA: TGTGCCAGCAGGCCAGGGGGCTCCGGGGAGCTGTTTTTT. J is TRBJ2-2 and V is TRBV28, with 8 bases identical to TRBD1. Per the germline V gene, CDR1 is MDHEN and CDR2 is SYDVKM. This CDR3 is 13 amino acids long. V dropped 6 bases and J dropped 6; count of bases not matched to a gene: 3.

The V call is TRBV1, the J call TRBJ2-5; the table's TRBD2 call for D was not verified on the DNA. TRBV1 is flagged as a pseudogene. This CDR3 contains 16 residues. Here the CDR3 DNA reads TGCACCAGCAGCCAAAGAGGTCTAGCGGGGGCCGAGACCCAGTACTTC. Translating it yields CTSSQRGLAGAETQYF.

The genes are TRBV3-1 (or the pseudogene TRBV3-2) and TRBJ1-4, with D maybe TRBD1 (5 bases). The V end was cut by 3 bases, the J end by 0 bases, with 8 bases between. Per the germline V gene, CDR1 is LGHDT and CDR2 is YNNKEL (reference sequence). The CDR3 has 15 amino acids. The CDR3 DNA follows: TGTGCCAGCAGCCAGGGGACTTCAACTAATGAAAAACTGTTTTTT. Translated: CASSQGTSTNEKLFF.

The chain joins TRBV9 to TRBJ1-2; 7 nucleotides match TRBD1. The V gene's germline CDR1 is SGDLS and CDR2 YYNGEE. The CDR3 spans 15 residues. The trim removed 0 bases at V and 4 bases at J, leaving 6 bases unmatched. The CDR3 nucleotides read TGTGCCAGCAGCGTAGTGGACAGGTTTGGCTATGGCTACACCTTC. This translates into CASSVVDRFGYGYTF.

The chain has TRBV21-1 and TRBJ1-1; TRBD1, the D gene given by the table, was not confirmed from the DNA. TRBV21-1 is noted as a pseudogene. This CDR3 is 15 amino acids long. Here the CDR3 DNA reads TGTGCCAGCAGCAACCTTGTGACAGTGAACACTGAAGCTTTCTTT. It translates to CASSNLVTVNTEAFF.

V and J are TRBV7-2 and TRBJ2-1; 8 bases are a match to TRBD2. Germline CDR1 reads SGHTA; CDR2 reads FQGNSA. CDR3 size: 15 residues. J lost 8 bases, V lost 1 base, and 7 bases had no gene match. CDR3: CASSLGLAGRDEQFF. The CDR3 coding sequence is TGTGCCAGCAGCTTAGGATTAGCGGGGCGGGATGAGCAGTTCTTC.

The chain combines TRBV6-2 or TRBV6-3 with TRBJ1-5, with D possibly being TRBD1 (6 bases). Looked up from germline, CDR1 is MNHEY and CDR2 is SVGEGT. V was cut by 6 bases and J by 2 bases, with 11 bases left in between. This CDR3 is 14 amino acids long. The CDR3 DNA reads TGTGCCAGCAGCCAAGAGGGGGGCAATCAGCCCCAGCATTTT. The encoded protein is CASSQEGGNQPQHF.

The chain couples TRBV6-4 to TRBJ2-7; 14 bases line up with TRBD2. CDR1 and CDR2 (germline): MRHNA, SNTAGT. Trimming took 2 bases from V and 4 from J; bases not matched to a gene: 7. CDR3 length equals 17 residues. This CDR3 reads CASSDPGLAGGCYEQYF. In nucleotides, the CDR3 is TGTGCCAGCAGTGACCCCGGACTAGCGGGGGGCTGTTACGAGCAGTACTTC.

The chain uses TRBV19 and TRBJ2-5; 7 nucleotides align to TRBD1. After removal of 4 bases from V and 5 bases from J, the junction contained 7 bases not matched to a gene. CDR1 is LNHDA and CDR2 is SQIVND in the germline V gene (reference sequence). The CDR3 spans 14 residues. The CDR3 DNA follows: TGTGCCAGTAGTACCCGACAGGGTTGGGAGACCCAGTACTTC. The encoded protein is CASSTRQGWETQYF. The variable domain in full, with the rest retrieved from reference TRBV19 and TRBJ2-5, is DGGITQSPKYLFRKEGQNVTLSCEQNLNHDAMYWYRQDPGQGLRLIYYSQIVNDFQKGDIAEGYSVSREKKESFPLTVTSAQKNPTAFYLCASSTRQGWETQYFGPGTRLLVL.

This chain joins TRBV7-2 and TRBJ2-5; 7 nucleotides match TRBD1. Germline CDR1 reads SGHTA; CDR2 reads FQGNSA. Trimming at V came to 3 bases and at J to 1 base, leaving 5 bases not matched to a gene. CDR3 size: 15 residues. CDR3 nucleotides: TGTGCCAGCAGCTTTTTGAACAGGGGCCAAGAGACCCAGTACTTC. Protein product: CASSFLNRGQETQYF.

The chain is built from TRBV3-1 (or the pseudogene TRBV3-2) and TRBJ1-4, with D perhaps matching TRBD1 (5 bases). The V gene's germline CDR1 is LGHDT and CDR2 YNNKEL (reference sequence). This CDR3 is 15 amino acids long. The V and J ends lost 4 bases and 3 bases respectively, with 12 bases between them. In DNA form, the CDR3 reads TGTGCCAGCAGCCCACAGGTTTTTGCTAATGAAAAACTGTTTTTT. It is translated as CASSPQVFANEKLFF.

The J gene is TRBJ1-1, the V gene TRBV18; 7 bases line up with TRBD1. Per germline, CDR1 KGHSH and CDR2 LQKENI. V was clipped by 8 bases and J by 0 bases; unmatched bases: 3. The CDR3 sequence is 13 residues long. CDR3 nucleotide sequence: TGTGCCAGCAGGGACAGCTTGAACACTGAAGCTTTCTTT. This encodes CASRDSLNTEAFF.

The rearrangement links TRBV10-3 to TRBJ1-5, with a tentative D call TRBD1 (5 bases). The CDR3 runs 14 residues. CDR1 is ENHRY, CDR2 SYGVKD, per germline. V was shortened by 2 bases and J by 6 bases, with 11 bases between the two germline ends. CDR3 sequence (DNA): TGTGCCATCAGTGAGGGAGGGGTCGGTCAGCCCCAGCATTTT. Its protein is CAISEGGVGQPQHF.

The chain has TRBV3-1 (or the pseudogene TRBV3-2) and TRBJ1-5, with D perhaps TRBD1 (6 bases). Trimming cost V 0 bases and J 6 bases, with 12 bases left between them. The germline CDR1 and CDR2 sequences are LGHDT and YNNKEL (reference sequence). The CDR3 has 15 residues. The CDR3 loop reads CASSQEGAMAQPQHF. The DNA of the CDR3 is TGTGCCAGCAGCCAAGAGGGGGCGATGGCTCAGCCCCAGCATTTT.

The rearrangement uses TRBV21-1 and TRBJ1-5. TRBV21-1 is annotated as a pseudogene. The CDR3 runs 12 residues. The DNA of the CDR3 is TGTGCCTGCCCGAACGGGGGTCAGCCCCAGCATTTT. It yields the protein CACPNGGQPQHF.

CDR3: CASIPRGGGSTDTQYF. DNA of the CDR3: TGCGCCAGCATCCCACGGGGCGGGGGGAGCACAGATACGCAGTATTTT. The chain employs TRBV5-1 and TRBJ2-3; 8 bases match TRBD2. The CDR3 consists of 16 residues. The germline CDR1 and CDR2 sequences are SGHRS and YFSETQ. Unmatched junction bases numbered 9, after V lost 6 bases and J lost 0 bases.

The CDR3 sequence is CASSWTMNTEAFF. DNA of the CDR3: TGTGCCAGCAGTTGGACAATGAACACTGAAGCTTTCTTT. The chain links TRBV27 to TRBJ1-1, with D possibly TRBD1 on 5 matching bases. V gave up 4 bases and J gave up 0 bases, with 6 bases separating them. Germline loops: CDR1 MNHEY, CDR2 SMNVEV (reference sequence). CDR3 size: 13 residues.

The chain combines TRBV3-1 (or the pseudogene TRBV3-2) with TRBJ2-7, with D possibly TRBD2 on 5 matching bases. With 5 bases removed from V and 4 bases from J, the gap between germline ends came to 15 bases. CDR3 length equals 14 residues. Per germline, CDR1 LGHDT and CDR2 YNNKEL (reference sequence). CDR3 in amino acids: CASSALGRVYEQYF. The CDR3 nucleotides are TGTGCCAGCAGCGCCCTCGGGCGGGTATACGAGCAGTACTTC.

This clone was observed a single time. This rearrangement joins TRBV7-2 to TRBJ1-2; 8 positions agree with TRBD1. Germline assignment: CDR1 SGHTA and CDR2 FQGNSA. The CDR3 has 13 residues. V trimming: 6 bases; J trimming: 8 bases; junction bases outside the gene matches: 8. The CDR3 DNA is TGTGCCAGCAGGCGGACAGGGCCGGGGGGCTACACCTTC. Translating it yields CASRRTGPGGYTF.

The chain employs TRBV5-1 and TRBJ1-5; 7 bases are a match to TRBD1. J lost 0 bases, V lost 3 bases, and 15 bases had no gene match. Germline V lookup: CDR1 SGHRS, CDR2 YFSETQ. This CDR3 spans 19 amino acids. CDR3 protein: CASSSHPQGLYYSNQPQHF. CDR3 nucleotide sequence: TGCGCCAGCAGCTCGCACCCACAGGGGCTTTACTATAGCAATCAGCCCCAGCATTTT.

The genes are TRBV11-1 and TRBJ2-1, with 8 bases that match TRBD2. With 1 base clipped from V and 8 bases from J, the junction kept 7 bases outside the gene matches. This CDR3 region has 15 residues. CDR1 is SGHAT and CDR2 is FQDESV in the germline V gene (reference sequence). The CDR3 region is CASSLGVGGGYEQFF. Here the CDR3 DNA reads TGTGCCAGCAGCTTAGGGGTCGGCGGGGGGTATGAGCAGTTCTTC.

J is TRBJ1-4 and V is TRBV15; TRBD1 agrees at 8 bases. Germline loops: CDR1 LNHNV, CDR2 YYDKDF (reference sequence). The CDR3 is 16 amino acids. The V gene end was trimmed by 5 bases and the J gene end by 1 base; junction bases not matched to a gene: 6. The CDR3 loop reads CATSPRGQGTNEKLFF. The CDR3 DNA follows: TGTGCCACCAGCCCCAGGGGGCAGGGAACTAATGAAAAACTGTTTTTT.

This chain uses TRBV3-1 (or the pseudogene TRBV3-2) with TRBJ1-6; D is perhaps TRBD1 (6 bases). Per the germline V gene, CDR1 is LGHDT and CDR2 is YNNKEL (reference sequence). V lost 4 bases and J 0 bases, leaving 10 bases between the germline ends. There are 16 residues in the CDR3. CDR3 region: CASSPTGGSYNSPLHF. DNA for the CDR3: TGTGCCAGCAGCCCGACAGGCGGCTCCTATAATTCACCCCTCCACTTT.

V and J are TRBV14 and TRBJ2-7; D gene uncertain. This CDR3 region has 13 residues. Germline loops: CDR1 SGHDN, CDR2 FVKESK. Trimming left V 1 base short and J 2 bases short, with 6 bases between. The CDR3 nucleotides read TGTGCCAGCAGCCAAGTTGGCCCCTACGAGCAGTACTTC. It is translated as CASSQVGPYEQYF.

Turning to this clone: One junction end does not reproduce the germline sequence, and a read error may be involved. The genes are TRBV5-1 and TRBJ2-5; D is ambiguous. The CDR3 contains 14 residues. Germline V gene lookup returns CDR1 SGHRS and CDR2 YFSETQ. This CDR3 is CASSLGPVLETQYF. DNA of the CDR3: TGTGCCAGCAGCCTGGGCCCGGTTTTAGAGACCCAGTACTTC. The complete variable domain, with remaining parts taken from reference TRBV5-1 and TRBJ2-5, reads KAGVTQTPRYLIKTRGQQVTLSCSPISGHRSVSWYQQTPGQGLQFLFEYFSETQRNKGNFPGRFSGRQFSNSRSEMNVSTLELGDSALYLCASSLGPVLETQYFGPGTRLLVL.

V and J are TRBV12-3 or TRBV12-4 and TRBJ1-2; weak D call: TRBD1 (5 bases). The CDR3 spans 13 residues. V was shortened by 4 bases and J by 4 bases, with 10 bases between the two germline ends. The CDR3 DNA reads TGTGCCAGCAGTTACCCAGGGCGCTATGGCTACACCTTC. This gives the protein CASSYPGRYGYTF.

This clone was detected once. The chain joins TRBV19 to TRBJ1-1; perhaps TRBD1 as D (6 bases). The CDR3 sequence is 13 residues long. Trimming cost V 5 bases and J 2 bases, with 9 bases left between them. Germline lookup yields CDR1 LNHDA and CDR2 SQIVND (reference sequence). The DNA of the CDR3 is TGTGCCAGTAGTCCGGACAGCAACACTGAAGCTTTCTTT. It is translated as CASSPDSNTEAFF.

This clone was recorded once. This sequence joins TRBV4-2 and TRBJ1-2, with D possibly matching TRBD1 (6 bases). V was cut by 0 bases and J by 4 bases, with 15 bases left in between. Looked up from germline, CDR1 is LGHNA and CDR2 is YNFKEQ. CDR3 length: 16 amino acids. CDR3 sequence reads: CASSQDSTGTFYGYTF. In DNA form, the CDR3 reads TGTGCCAGCAGCCAAGATAGCACAGGGACCTTCTATGGCTACACCTTC.

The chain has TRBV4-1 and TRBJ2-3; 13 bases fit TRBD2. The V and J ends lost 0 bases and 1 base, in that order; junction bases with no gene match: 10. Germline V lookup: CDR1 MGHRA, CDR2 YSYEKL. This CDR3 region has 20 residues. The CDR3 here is CASSQDLWTSGGGGTDTQYF. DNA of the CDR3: TGCGCCAGCAGCCAAGATCTTTGGACTAGCGGGGGTGGAGGCACAGATACGCAGTATTTT.

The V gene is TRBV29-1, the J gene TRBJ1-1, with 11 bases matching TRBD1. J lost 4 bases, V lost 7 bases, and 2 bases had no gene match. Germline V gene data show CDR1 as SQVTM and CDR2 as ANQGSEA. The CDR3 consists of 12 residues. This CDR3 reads CSGGQGATEAFF. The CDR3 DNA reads TGCAGCGGTGGACAGGGGGCCACTGAAGCTTTCTTT. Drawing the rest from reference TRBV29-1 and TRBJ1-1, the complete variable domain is SAVISQKPSRDICQRGTSLTIQCQVDSQVTMMFWYRQQPGQSLTLIATANQGSEATYESGFVIDKFPISRPNLTFSTLTVSNMSPEDSSIYLCSGGQGATEAFFGQGTRLTVV.